This TCR beta chain was obtained from a study of cytomegalovirus exposure and HLA in healthy donors. Use of 60 Vbeta and 13 Jbeta primers characterized the PCR. As handled by the study authors: Among the unique TCR beta chains that a later analysis counted, roughly 80 million in all, about 11 million were shared. This table comes from immunoSEQ multiplex PCR, and its TCRdb copy is limited to in-frame clones, with some not included. That table gives V, J and clone size, and the DNA gave D and trimming. The sample includes 200,000 or so clones, about 85% of them seen just once. The CDR3 spans 16 residues. Germline loops: CDR1 LNHDA, CDR2 SQIVND (reference sequence). V lost 3 bases to trimming and J lost 1 base, with 13 bases between them. A word on this clone: The antigen is not known.

Study observations and caveats: In all likelihood, a cluster of highly shared sequence variants was a sequencing artifact. V- and J-gene trimming of TCR beta was linked (in a later analysis) to a missense DCLRE1C variant. Most TCR sequences were uncommon, yet certain public TCRs appeared in many donors.

This TCR was recovered from a man between 50 and 59 years old in good health and CMV-seronegative. Material: PBMCs. The V and J genes are TRBV19 and TRBJ1-5, with TRBD1 as a possible D gene (5 bases). For the CDR3, the DNA is TGTGCCAGTAGTATGTTGTGGGGGGGAAGCAATCAGCCCCAGCATTTT. It is translated as CASSMLWGGSNQPQHF.